The sequence of this TCR beta chain was determined in a study of blood T cells in healthy people across ages. A second about 6 to 12 cycle PCR used barcoded and J-beta primers. Every cDNA was tagged by a template-switch adaptor with 12 random nucleotides. Using its own MiXCR run on the 5' RACE reads, TCRdb lists one record per CDR3 protein. Among approximately 800,000 distinct CDR3 sequences, approximately 55% were seen once, and the ten largest hold 40% to 50%. Study findings and constraints: It was the long-lived donors that had more naive CD4+ cells and higher diversity than aged donors.

Notes on this clonotype: What it binds is not known.

The specimen was blood. The origin of this receptor is a man older than 75 in good health.

The chain's CDR3 is CASSHLGGSYEQYF. CDR3 in DNA: TGTGCCAGCAGCCACCTCGGAGGGTCCTACGAGCAGTACTTC. The chain has TRBV27 and TRBJ2-7; a weak D match, TRBD2 (6 bases). Trimming left V 6 bases short and J 1 base short, with 13 bases between. CDR3 length: 14 residues. Germline V lookup: CDR1 MNHEY, CDR2 SMNVEV (reference sequence).